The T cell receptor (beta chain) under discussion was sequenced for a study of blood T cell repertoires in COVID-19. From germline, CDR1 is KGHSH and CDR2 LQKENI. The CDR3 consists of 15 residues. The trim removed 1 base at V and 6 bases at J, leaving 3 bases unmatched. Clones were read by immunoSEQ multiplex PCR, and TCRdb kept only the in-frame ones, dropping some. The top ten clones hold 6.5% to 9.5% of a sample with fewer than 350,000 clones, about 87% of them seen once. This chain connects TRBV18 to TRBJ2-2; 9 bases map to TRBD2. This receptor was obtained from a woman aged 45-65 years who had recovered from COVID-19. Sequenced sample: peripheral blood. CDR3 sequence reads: CASSPLAGDSGELFF. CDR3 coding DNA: TGTGCCAGCTCACCACTAGCGGGAGACTCCGGGGAGCTGTTTTTT.